These 4 T cell receptor beta chains came from one sample sequenced in a study of cytomegalovirus exposure and HLA in healthy donors. This PCR relied on a set of 60 Vbeta primers and 13 Jbeta primers. The protocol was immunoSEQ multiplex PCR, while the TCRdb copy is restricted to in-frame clones and leaves out a portion. The sample has tens of thousands of clones; the top ten hold approximately 0.58%. The sample taken for sequencing was PBMCs. The receptors derive from a man between 45 and 60 years old in good health and CMV-seronegative.

The V call is TRBV7-3, the J call TRBJ2-1; 9 positions agree with TRBD1. V lost 0 bases to trimming and J lost 5 bases; unmatched junction nucleotides: 8. CDR3 length: 17 amino acids. CDR1 is SGHTA, CDR2 FQGTGA, per germline. The CDR3 spells CASSLTWGQGRHNEQFF. The CDR3 DNA follows: TGTGCCAGCAGCTTAACGTGGGGACAGGGAAGGCACAATGAGCAGTTCTTC.

The chain joins TRBV29-1 to TRBJ2-2; no firm D call. The CDR3 extends over 13 amino acids. Trimming pared 6 bases from V and 5 bases from J, leaving 13 bases between. Germline V gene sequence: CDR1 SQVTM, CDR2 ANQGSEA. The CDR3 DNA sequence: TGCAGCGTGGAGAAAACGCGGACCGGGGAGCTGTTTTTT. The encoded protein is CSVEKTRTGELFF.

This sequence joins TRBV5-4 and TRBJ2-5; D remains unclear. V lost 4 bases and J lost 5, with 6 bases in between. The length of the CDR3 is 11 residues. In germline, CDR1 is SGHNT, CDR2 YYREEE (reference sequence). The DNA of the CDR3 is TGTGCCAGCAGCGCCGGGGAGACCCAGTACTTC. Translation gives CASSAGETQYF.

V is TRBV11-3 and J is TRBJ2-5, with 10 bases fitting TRBD1. The germline V gene has CDR1 SGHNT and CDR2 YENEEA. This CDR3 is 13 amino acids long. V lost 5 bases and J lost 4; bases outside the gene matches: 1. The DNA of the CDR3 is TGTGCCAGCAGCCGGGACAGGGGAGAGACCCAGTACTTC. Translated, it gives CASSRDRGETQYF.